Following are 25 T cell receptor beta chains from one sample sequenced in a study of cytomegalovirus exposure and HLA in healthy donors. The PCR was carried out with 60 Vbeta primers and 13 Jbeta primers. Data came from immunoSEQ multiplex PCR; TCRdb stores just in-frame clones and leaves some out. This sample yields more than 100,000 clones, of which over 80% are seen a single time; around 2% belongs to the top ten. Sequencing used PBMCs. These receptors were taken from a man aged 25-40 years in good health and CMV-seronegative.

This clone was counted only a few times. The junction departs from the called germline gene at one end, perhaps through a read error. CDR3 bases: TGTGCCAGCAGTTTATATGCGGGGAACCAACATACGCTCTTC. This sequence encodes CASSLYAGNQHTLF. The rearrangement joins TRBV28 to TRBJ2-1; D perhaps matches TRBD2 (6 bases). The germline V gene has CDR1 MDHEN and CDR2 SYDVKM. The CDR3 covers 14 residues.

The rearrangement links TRBV7-2 to TRBJ1-1; D may be TRBD1 (5 bases). The germline gives CDR1 SGHTA, CDR2 FQGNSA. The V and J ends lost 4 bases and 3 bases respectively, with 12 bases between them. This CDR3 region has 14 residues. The CDR3 DNA reads TGTGCCAGCAGCTCGCAGGGTGGGGACACTGAAGCTTTCTTT. Translating gives CASSSQGGDTEAFF.

This chain joins TRBV28 and TRBJ1-4; 11 bases align to TRBD1. With 7 bases clipped from V and 8 bases from J, the junction kept 9 bases outside the gene matches. Germline CDR1 is MDHEN and CDR2 is SYDVKM. The CDR3 contains 15 residues. This CDR3 reads CASIEGGTGGEKLFF. CDR3 nucleotides: TGTGCCAGCATCGAAGGCGGGACAGGGGGAGAAAAACTGTTTTTT. The full variable domain, in which reference TRBV28 and TRBJ1-4 provide the parts outside the CDR3, is DVKVTQSSRYLVKRTGEKVFLECVQDMDHENMFWYRQDPGLGLRLIYFSYDVKMKEKGDIPEGYSVSREKKERFSLILESASTNQTSMYLCASIEGGTGGEKLFFGSGTQLSVL.

The CDR3 loop is CASRSSPWANGLTF. The CDR3 DNA follows: TGTGCAAGTCGTTCTTCTCCCTGGGCCAACGGCCTGACTTTC. V is TRBV12-2 and J is TRBJ2-6; the DNA was not used to check the table's D call, TRBD1. TRBV12-2 is a pseudogene. The CDR3 extends over 14 amino acids.

The chain joins TRBV4-3 to TRBJ2-7; 7 nucleotides agree with TRBD1. V lost 4 bases and J lost 7; bases outside the gene matches: 10. CDR3 length equals 14 residues. The germline gives CDR1 LGHNA, CDR2 YSLEER. CDR3 coding DNA: TGCGCCAGCAGCCCCCGGAAGGGGGCTAGGGAGCAGTACTTC. This gives the protein CASSPRKGAREQYF.

V usage is TRBV7-6 and J usage is TRBJ2-7; 10 nucleotides agree with TRBD1. V was clipped by 5 bases and J by 4 bases; unmatched bases: 5. The germline gives CDR1 SGHVS, CDR2 FNYEAQ. This CDR3 comprises 14 residues. The CDR3 here is CASSPGTGAYEQYF. The CDR3 bases are TGTGCCAGCAGCCCGGGGACAGGGGCTTACGAGCAGTACTTC.

The chain carries TRBV7-7 and TRBJ1-5; 8 bases map to TRBD1. The CDR3 is 15 residues long. The V gene end was trimmed by 1 base and the J gene end by 1 base; junction bases not matched to a gene: 0. The germline CDR1 and CDR2 sequences are SSHAT and FNYEAQ (reference sequence). The CDR3 spells CASSLGTGSNQPQHF. The CDR3 DNA sequence: TGTGCCAGCAGCTTAGGGACAGGGAGCAATCAGCCCCAGCATTTT.

This clone was seen a few times. The chain uses TRBV6-1 and TRBJ2-1, with D tentatively TRBD2 (7 bases). Germline loops: CDR1 MNHNS, CDR2 SASEGT. The CDR3 is made up of 14 amino acids. V was trimmed by 6 bases and J by 8 bases, leaving 17 bases between them. CDR3: CASRGAGAWDEQFF. CDR3 bases: TGTGCCAGCAGGGGGGCGGGGGCCTGGGATGAGCAGTTCTTC.

The chain combines TRBV18 with TRBJ2-1, with D tentatively TRBD2 (7 bases). The CDR3 is 14 residues long. CDR1 is KGHSH and CDR2 is LQKENI in the germline V gene. V was clipped by 2 bases and J by 6 bases, with 11 bases between them. CDR3 in DNA: TGTGCCAGCTCACCAAGTGGGGGGGCCAATGAGCAGTTCTTC. This encodes CASSPSGGANEQFF.

This clone was detected a few times. The chain joins TRBV19 to TRBJ1-5; 7 bases are shared with TRBD1. Germline V gene sequence: CDR1 LNHDA, CDR2 SQIVND (reference sequence). This CDR3 is 13 amino acids long. The junction had 2 bases not matched to a gene; V was cut back by 3 bases and J by 6 bases. CDR3 region: CASSIGTVQPQHF. CDR3 coding DNA: TGTGCCAGTAGTATCGGGACAGTTCAGCCCCAGCATTTT.

This chain connects TRBV10-1 to TRBJ1-6; D remains ambiguous. The CDR3 runs to 13 residues. The germline gives CDR1 WNHNN, CDR2 SYGVQD (reference sequence). The germline V and J ends were trimmed by 0 bases and 9 bases, with 6 bases remaining between them. As DNA, the CDR3 is TGCGCCAGCAGTGAGTCGAGAGGTTCACCCCTCCACTTT. This translates into CASSESRGSPLHF.

This chain links TRBV30 with TRBJ1-3; tentative D call: TRBD1 (5 bases). The V and J ends lost 3 bases and 0 bases respectively, with 12 bases between them. The CDR3 is made up of 15 amino acids. Germline CDR1 is GTSNPN and CDR2 is SVGIG (reference sequence). The CDR3 sequence is CAWRPADSSGNTIYF. The CDR3 DNA sequence: TGTGCCTGGAGACCCGCCGACAGCTCTGGAAACACCATATATTTT.

V usage is TRBV7-7 and J usage is TRBJ2-2, with D maybe TRBD2 (7 bases). Deletions cut 0 bases from V and 4 bases from J, with 12 bases between. Germline CDR1 SSHAT, CDR2 FNYEAQ (reference sequence). The CDR3 has 16 residues. The CDR3 DNA reads as TGTGCCAGCAGCTTAGCGGGGGGGCGAGGCACCGGGGAGCTGTTTTTT. As protein: CASSLAGGRGTGELFF.

The chain is built from TRBV7-9 and TRBJ1-1; no reliable D call. Germline V gives CDR1 SEHNR, CDR2 FQNEAQ (reference sequence). Trimming left V 7 bases short and J 4 bases short, with 19 bases between. The CDR3 loop spans 15 amino acids. CDR3 sequence (DNA): TGTGCCAGCAACTTTCGGAGCGGACGGCTCACTGAAGCTTTCTTT. Encoded protein: CASNFRSGRLTEAFF. The entire variable domain, with the rest obtained from reference TRBV7-9 and TRBJ1-1, is as follows: DTGVSQNPRHKITKRGQNVTFRCDPISEHNRLYWYRQTLGQGPEFLTYFQNEAQLEKSRLLSDRFSAERPKGSFSTLEIQRTEQGDSAMYLCASNFRSGRLTEAFFGQGTRLTVV.

This clone was counted once. The chain recombines TRBV6-1 with TRBJ1-5; D unclear. Per germline, CDR1 MNHNS and CDR2 SASEGT. This CDR3 has 15 amino acids. V lost 2 bases, J lost 2 bases, and 10 bases lay in between. In DNA, the CDR3 is TGTGCCAGCAGTGAACGCGGTTGGGGCAATCAGCCCCAGCATTTT. This gives the protein CASSERGWGNQPQHF.

This chain joins TRBV6-1 and TRBJ2-3; D not certain. Looked up from germline, CDR1 is MNHNS and CDR2 is SASEGT. This CDR3 region has 16 residues. V lost 0 bases to trimming and J lost 2 bases, with 12 bases between them. The chain's CDR3 is CASSEALGWATDTQYF. The CDR3 DNA reads TGTGCCAGCAGTGAAGCTCTTGGGTGGGCCACAGATACGCAGTATTTT.

J is TRBJ2-2 and V is TRBV5-6; TRBD1 agrees at 8 bases. V trimming: 4 bases; J trimming: 2 bases; junction bases outside the gene matches: 7. The CDR3 runs 16 residues. CDR1 and CDR2 (germline): SGHDT, YYEEEE. CDR3 DNA sequence: TGTGCCAGCAGCCTGATAGGACAGGGCAACACCGGGGAGCTGTTTTTT. Translated, it gives CASSLIGQGNTGELFF.

This clone was found a few times. The chain uses TRBV19 and TRBJ2-5, with TRBD1 matching 10 bases. The CDR3 loop spans 16 amino acids. Germline-derived CDR1 and CDR2 are LNHDA and SQIVND (reference sequence). Trimming at V came to 5 bases and at J to 1 base, leaving 7 bases not matched to a gene. CDR3 coding DNA: TGTGCCAGTAGTCCTTACCGGGACAGGGGCCAAGAGACCCAGTACTTC. Translated, it gives CASSPYRDRGQETQYF. Based on the CDR3 plus reference TRBV19 and TRBJ2-5, the full variable domain is DGGITQSPKYLFRKEGQNVTLSCEQNLNHDAMYWYRQDPGQGLRLIYYSQIVNDFQKGDIAEGYSVSREKKESFPLTVTSAQKNPTAFYLCASSPYRDRGQETQYFGPGTRLLVL.

The CDR3 region is CASSRGLAGRNTQYF. CDR3 sequence (DNA): TGTGCCAGCAGCCGAGGACTAGCGGGGCGTAATACGCAGTATTTT. The chain carries TRBV7-2 and TRBJ2-3; 12 nucleotides match TRBD2. The junction had 7 bases not matched to a gene; V was cut back by 5 bases and J by 7 bases. CDR1 is SGHTA and CDR2 is FQGNSA in the germline V gene. The CDR3 is 15 amino acids.

The rearrangement uses TRBV4-3 and TRBJ2-3, with TRBD2 identical over 11 bases. J was trimmed by 3 bases and V by 1 base; bases with no gene match: 3. Germline assignment: CDR1 LGHNA and CDR2 YSLEER. CDR3 length: 16 residues. The CDR3, as DNA: TGCGCCAGCAGCCAAGCACTAGCGGGGGCTACAGATACGCAGTATTTT. It specifies CASSQALAGATDTQYF.

The CDR3 bases are TGCAGCGTCGGAGTGGAGTTGAACACTGAAGCTTTCTTT. This translates into CSVGVELNTEAFF. The gene calls are TRBV29-1 and TRBJ1-1; D uncertain. This CDR3 has 13 residues. Germline V gene lookup returns CDR1 SQVTM and CDR2 ANQGSEA. Trimming left V 6 bases short and J 0 bases short, with 11 bases between.

The chain links TRBV28 to TRBJ1-1; possible D gene TRBD1, 5 bases. The V gene's germline CDR1 is MDHEN and CDR2 SYDVKM. Trimming shortened V by 7 bases and J by 5 bases, and 14 bases separated the two germline ends. This CDR3 region has 13 residues. The CDR3 protein is CASKAQGTTEAFF. The CDR3 DNA is TGTGCCAGCAAGGCCCAGGGAACAACTGAAGCTTTCTTT.

The rearrangement links TRBV11-2 to TRBJ2-3; D may be TRBD2 (7 bases). The germline V and J ends were trimmed by 2 bases and 6 bases, with 18 bases remaining between them. This CDR3 comprises 16 residues. Germline V lookup: CDR1 SGHAT, CDR2 FQNNGV. The CDR3 protein is CASSLSLGGATDTQYF. CDR3 nucleotides: TGTGCCAGCAGCTTAAGTCTAGGGGGGGCCACCGATACGCAGTATTTT.

The rearrangement joins TRBV7-2 to TRBJ2-3; 10 bases map to TRBD2. V trimming: 0 bases; J trimming: 2 bases; junction bases outside the gene matches: 5. CDR3 length: 17 residues. Germline V gene data show CDR1 as SGHTA and CDR2 as FQGNSA. This CDR3 reads CASSLASSGGITDTQYF. CDR3 sequence (DNA): TGTGCCAGCAGCTTAGCTTCTAGCGGGGGAATCACAGATACGCAGTATTTT. Full variable domain (outside the CDR3, taken from reference TRBV7-2 and TRBJ2-3): GAGVSQSPSNKVTEKGKDVELRCDPISGHTALYWYRQSLGQGLEFLIYFQGNSAPDKSGLPSDRFSAERTGGSVSTLTIQRTQQEDSAVYLCASSLASSGGITDTQYFGPGTRLTVL.

The chain combines TRBV23-1 with TRBJ1-3, with D unclear. TRBV23-1 falls under the ORF class, with uncertain function. CDR3 length equals 16 residues. The V end was cut by 1 base, the J end by 0 bases, with 10 bases between. The CDR3 DNA reads TGCGCCAGCAGTCAATTGGAGGTTTTCTCTGGAAACACCATATATTTT. Protein: CASSQLEVFSGNTIYF.